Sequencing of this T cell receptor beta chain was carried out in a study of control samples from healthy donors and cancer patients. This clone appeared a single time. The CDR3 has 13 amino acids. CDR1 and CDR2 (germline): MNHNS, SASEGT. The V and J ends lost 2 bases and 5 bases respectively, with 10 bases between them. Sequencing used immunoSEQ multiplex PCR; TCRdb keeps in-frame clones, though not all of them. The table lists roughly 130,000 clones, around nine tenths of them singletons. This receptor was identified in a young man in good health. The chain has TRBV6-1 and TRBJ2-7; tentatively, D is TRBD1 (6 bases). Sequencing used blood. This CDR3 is CASSETGFHEQYV. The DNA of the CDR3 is TGTGCCAGCAGTGAAACAGGGTTCCACGAGCAGTACGTC.